The entry that follows covers one TCR beta chain sequence. These data originate in a study of T cell repertoires in cytomegalovirus infection. Study overall: The public TCR beta signatures pointed to both CMV infection and matching HLA type.

TCRdb itself ran the reads through MiXCR, one entry per CDR3 protein. The sample lists approximately 160,000 distinct CDR3 sequences, roughly 18% occurring once. This CDR3 spans 15 amino acids. The J segment lost 2 bases and the V segment lost 6 bases, leaving 8 bases of the junction unmatched. The V and J genes are TRBV12-3 or TRBV12-4 and TRBJ2-7, with 9 positions matching TRBD2. Material: CD8+ T cells from PBMCs. The source of this sequence is a human donor in good health (CMV status not recorded). Some clones in this sample may be carry-over from other donors' samples. The CDR3 is CASRATSGPTYEQYF. The CDR3 nucleotides are TGTGCCAGCAGGGCTACTAGCGGGCCTACCTACGAGCAGTACTTC.